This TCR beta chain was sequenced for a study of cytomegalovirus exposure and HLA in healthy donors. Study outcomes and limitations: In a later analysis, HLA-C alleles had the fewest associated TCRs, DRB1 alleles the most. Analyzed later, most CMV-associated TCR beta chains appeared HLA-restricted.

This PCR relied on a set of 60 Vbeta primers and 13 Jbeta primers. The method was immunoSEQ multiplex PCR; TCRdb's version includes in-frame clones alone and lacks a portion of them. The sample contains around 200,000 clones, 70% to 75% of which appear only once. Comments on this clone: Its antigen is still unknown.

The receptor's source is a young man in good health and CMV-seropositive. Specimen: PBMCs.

CDR3 sequence: CASSPWTGSGEQYF. As DNA, the CDR3 is TGTGCCAGCAGTCCCTGGACAGGCAGTGGGGAGCAGTACTTC. The chain combines TRBV27 with TRBJ2-7, with TRBD1 matching over 7 bases. V lost 5 bases to trimming and J lost 7 bases; unmatched junction nucleotides: 11. The CDR3 loop spans 14 amino acids. Per germline, CDR1 MNHEY and CDR2 SMNVEV (reference sequence).